This TCR beta chain was retrieved from a study of T cell repertoires in cytomegalovirus infection. The wider study: Newly reported HLA-C-restricted and thoroughly characterized HLA-B-restricted CMV epitopes were employed. Public TCR beta signatures indicated both CMV infection and matching HLA type. Study findings and constraints: Cumulative frequency of public TCR beta families picked out carriers of CMV plus the relevant HLA. The study found HLA-C-restricted CMV-specific TCR beta clonotypes dominating the ex vivo response.

TCRdb re-derived calls from the reads in MiXCR, one entry per CDR3 protein. This table has a few hundred thousand distinct CDR3 sequences, 40% to 50% appearing once. Deletions cut 7 bases from V and 10 bases from J, with 16 bases between. The CDR3 is 12 amino acids. Germline loops: CDR1 MNHEY, CDR2 SVGEGT. Comment on this clonotype: The antigen remains unidentified.

The sequence was obtained from a human donor in good health (CMV status not recorded). Some clones in this sample may be carry-over from other donors' samples. This chain joins TRBV6-2 or TRBV6-3 and TRBJ2-5; no definite D call. Sequenced here: cultured PBMCs, sampled from culture after CMV antigen stimulation. The CDR3 loop is CASTDPSKDQYF. The CDR3 nucleotides read TGTGCCAGCACAGACCCGTCCAAGGACCAGTACTTC.